These T cell receptor beta chains were read from a single sample in a study of early stage breast cancer tumors. Libraries were prepared by immunoSEQ multiplex PCR; TCRdb keeps only in-frame clonotypes and omits some of them. The table lists approximately 52,000 clones, roughly four fifths of them singletons, with approximately 1.4% in the top ten. The sequenced sample was blood. Receptors were obtained from a person in their fifties or sixties with breast cancer. Both conserved end residues are part of each CDR3. Each record gives: V gene, D gene, J gene, CDR3 protein. A D gene is named only where the DNA matches it firmly.

TRBV7-2	-	TRBJ2-5	CASSLWGYQETQYF
TRBV5-4	TRBD2	TRBJ2-5	CASSYGLADQTTQETQYF
TRBV6-5	-	TRBJ1-2	CASSYSMHLPNYGYTF
TRBV6-5	-	TRBJ1-6	CASAQGGRSPLHF
TRBV19	-	TRBJ2-7	CASSPHRVPTREQYF
TRBV7-2	-	TRBJ1-2	CASRAAGDGYTF
TRBV10-3	-	TRBJ2-3	CATLGWGTDTQYF
TRBV13	-	TRBJ1-2	CASSLGGGSAPANYGYTF
TRBV4-3	TRBD1	TRBJ2-6	CASGEQGSGANVLTF
TRBV4-3	-	TRBJ1-1	CASSERLNTEAFF
TRBV19	TRBD2	TRBJ2-5	CGTSGGGETQYF
TRBV7-2	-	TRBJ2-3	CASSFFAGTDTQYF
TRBV10-3	-	TRBJ2-5	CAISGISDETQYF
TRBV5-5	TRBD2	TRBJ2-1	CASSFPGLAGNNEQFF
TRBV7-9	TRBD2	TRBJ2-3	CASSDRGGKVIGDTQYF
TRBV27	TRBD1	TRBJ1-2	CASSTHRDSYGYTF
TRBV6-1	-	TRBJ1-5	CASSLRGNSNQPQHF
TRBV27	TRBD1	TRBJ1-2	CASSLGTGNGYTF
TRBV27	TRBD1	TRBJ1-1	CASSFPRGRAFF
TRBV30	-	TRBJ1-5	CAWSRGDQPQHF
TRBV19	TRBD1	TRBJ1-1	CASTRTGTNTEAFF
TRBV4-2	-	TRBJ1-1	CASSPGVEAFF
TRBV30	-	TRBJ1-5	CAWSAGGNQPQHF
TRBV5-5	TRBD1	TRBJ2-2	CASSPGTGAVGELFF
TRBV2	-	TRBJ2-2	CASSENRLNTGELFF
TRBV30	-	TRBJ1-4	CAWSQGGQGVNEKLFF
TRBV30	TRBD1	TRBJ2-2	CAWYNIWGQGSGELFF
TRBV5-6	-	TRBJ1-1	CASSKQQGTEAFF
TRBV9	-	TRBJ1-2	CASSSTREGGYTF
TRBV7-9	TRBD2	TRBJ2-1	CASSHPPGGNNEQFF
TRBV10-2	-	TRBJ1-1	CASSGQGNTEAFF
TRBV5-6	TRBD2	TRBJ2-7	CASSLAGEGNYEQYF
TRBV7-9	-	TRBJ2-6	CASSPRTVPLSGANVLTF
TRBV4-1	-	TRBJ1-4	CASSQERTELFF
TRBV6-1	-	TRBJ2-5	CASSDSSRVETQYF